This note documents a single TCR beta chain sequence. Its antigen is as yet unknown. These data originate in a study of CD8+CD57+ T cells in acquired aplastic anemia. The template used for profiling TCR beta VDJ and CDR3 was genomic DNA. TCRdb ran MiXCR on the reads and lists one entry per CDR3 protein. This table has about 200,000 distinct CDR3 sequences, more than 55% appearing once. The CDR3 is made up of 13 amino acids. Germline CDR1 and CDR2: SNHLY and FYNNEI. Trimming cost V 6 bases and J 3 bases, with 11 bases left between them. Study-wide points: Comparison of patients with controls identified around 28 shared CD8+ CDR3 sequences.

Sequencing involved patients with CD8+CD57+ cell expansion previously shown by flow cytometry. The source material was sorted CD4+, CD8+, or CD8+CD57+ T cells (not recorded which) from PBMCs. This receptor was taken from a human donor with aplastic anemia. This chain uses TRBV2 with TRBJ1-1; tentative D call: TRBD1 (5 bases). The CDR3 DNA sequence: TGTGCCAGCAGGCAGGGATCGCACACTGAAGCTTTCTTT. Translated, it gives CASRQGSHTEAFF.